This TCR beta chain was captured by sequencing in a study of cytomegalovirus exposure and HLA in healthy donors. V was pared by 2 bases and J by 5 bases, with 4 bases of the junction left unmatched. The germline V gene has CDR1 SEHNR and CDR2 FQNEAQ (reference sequence). This CDR3 is built from 14 residues. PCR employed 60 Vbeta and 13 Jbeta primers. Produced via immunoSEQ multiplex PCR; TCRdb's table is partial and in-frame only. The profile shows some 150,000 clones, roughly 70% of them singletons. This sequence joins TRBV7-9 and TRBJ1-1; TRBD1 matches at 8 bases. The source material was PBMCs. The clonotype was recovered from a woman younger than 45 in good health and CMV-seronegative. This CDR3 is CASSLHTGGTEAFF. The CDR3 DNA reads TGTGCCAGCAGCTTACACACAGGGGGAACTGAAGCTTTCTTT.